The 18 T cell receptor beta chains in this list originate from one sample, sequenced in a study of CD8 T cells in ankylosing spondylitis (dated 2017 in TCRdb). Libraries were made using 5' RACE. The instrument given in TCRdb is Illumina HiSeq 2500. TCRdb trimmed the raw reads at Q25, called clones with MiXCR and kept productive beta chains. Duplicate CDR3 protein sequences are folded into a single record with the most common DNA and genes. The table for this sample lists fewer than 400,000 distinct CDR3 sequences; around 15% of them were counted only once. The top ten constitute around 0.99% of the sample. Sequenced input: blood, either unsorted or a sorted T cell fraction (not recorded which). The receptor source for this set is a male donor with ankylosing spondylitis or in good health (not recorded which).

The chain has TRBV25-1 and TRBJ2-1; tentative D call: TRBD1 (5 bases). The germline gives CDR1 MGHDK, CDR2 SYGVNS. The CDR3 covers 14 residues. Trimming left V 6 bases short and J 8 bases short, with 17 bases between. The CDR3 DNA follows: TGTGCCAGCAGAACCGACAGTTTTGTGGATGAGCAGTTCTTC. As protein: CASRTDSFVDEQFF. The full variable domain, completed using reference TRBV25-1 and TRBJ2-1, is EADIYQTPRYLVIGTGKKITLECSQTMGHDKMYWYQQDPGMELHLIHYSYGVNSTEKGDLSSESTVSRIRTEHFPLTLESARPSHTSQYLCASRTDSFVDEQFFGPGTRLTVL.

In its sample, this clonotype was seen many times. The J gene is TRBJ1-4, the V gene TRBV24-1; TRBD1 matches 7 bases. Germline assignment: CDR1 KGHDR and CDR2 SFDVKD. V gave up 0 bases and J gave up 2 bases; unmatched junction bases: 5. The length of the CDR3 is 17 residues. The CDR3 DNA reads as TGTGCCACCAGTGATTTGACAGGGGAGTCGACTAATGAAAAACTGTTTTTT. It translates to CATSDLTGESTNEKLFF.

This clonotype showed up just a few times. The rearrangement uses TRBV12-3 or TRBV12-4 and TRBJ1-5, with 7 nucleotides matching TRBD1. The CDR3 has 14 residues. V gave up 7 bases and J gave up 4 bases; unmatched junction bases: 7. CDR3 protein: CASTPTGRNQPQHF. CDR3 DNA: TGTGCCAGCACCCCGACAGGGAGGAATCAGCCCCAGCATTTT.

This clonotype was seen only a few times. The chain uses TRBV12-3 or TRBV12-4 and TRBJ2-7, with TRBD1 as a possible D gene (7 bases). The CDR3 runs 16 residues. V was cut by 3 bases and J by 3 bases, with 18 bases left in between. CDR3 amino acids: CASSFAGQPTGYEQYF. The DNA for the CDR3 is TGTGCCAGCAGTTTTGCGGGACAGCCAACAGGCTACGAGCAGTACTTC.

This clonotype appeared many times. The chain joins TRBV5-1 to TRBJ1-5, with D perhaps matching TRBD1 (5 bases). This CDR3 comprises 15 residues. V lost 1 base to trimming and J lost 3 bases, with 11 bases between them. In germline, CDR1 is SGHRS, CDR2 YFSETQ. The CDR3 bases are TGCGCCAGCAGCTTGAAACAGGTCCTCAATCAGCCCCAGCATTTT. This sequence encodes CASSLKQVLNQPQHF.

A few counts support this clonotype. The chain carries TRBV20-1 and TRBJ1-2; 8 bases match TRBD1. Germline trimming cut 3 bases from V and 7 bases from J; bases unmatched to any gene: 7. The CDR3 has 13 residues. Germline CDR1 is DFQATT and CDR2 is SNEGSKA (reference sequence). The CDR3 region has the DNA TGCAGTGCTAGCGCAGGGGGCGATGGTGGCTACACCTTC. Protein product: CSASAGGDGGYTF.

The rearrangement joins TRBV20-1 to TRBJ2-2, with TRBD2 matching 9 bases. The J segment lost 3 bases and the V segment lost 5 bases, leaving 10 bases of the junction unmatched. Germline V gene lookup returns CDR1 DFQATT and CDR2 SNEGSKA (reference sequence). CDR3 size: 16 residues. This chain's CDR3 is CSAEFPGTSYTGELFF. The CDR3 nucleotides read TGCAGTGCTGAGTTTCCCGGGACTAGCTACACCGGGGAGCTGTTTTTT.

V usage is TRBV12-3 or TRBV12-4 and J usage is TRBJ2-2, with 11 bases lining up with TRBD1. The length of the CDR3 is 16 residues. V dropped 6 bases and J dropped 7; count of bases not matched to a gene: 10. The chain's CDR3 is CASRARTGGAGGELFF. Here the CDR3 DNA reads TGTGCCAGCAGAGCGAGGACAGGGGGCGCCGGCGGGGAGCTGTTTTTT.

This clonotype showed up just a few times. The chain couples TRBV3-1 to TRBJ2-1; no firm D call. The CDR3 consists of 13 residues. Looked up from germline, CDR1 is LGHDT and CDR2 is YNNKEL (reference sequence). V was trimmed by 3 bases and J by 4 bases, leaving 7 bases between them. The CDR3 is CASSHIKYNEQFF. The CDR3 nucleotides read TGTGCCAGCAGCCATATTAAATACAATGAGCAGTTCTTC.

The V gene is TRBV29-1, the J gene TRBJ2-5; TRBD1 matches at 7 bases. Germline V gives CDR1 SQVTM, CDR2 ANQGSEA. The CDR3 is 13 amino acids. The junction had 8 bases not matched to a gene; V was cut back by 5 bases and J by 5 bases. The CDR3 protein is CSVLQGFGETQYF. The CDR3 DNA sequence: TGCAGCGTTCTACAGGGGTTTGGGGAGACCCAGTACTTC.

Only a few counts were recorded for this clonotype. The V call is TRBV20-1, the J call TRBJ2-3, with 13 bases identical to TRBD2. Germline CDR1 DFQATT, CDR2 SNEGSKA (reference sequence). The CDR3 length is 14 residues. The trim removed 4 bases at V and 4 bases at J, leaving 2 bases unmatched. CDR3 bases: TGCAGTGCTATGGGACTAGCGGGGCCAGATACGCAGTATTTT. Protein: CSAMGLAGPDTQYF.

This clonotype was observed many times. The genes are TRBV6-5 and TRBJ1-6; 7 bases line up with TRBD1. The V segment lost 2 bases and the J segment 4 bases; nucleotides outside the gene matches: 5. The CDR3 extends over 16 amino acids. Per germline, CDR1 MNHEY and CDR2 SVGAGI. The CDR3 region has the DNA TGTGCCAGCAGTTACGGGCTGGGACAGTATAATTCACCCCTCCACTTT. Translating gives CASSYGLGQYNSPLHF.

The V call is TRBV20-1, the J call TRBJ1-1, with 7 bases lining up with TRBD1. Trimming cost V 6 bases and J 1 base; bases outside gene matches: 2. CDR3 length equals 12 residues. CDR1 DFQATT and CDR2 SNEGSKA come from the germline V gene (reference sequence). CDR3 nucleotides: TGCAGTGCGTGGGACAGGAACACTGAAGCTTTCTTT. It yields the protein CSAWDRNTEAFF.

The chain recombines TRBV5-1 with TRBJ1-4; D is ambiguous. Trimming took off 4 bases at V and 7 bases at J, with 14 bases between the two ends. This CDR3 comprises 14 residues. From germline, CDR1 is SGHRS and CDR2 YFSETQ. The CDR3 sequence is CASSLLDPGEKLFF. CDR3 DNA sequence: TGCGCCAGCAGCCTGCTAGACCCTGGTGAAAAACTGTTTTTT.

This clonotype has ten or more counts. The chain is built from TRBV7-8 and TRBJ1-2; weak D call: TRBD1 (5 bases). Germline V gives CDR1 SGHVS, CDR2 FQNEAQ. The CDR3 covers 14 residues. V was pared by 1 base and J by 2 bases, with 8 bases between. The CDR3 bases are TGTGCCAGCAGCTTAGAAAGGACAAACTATGGCTACACCTTC. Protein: CASSLERTNYGYTF.

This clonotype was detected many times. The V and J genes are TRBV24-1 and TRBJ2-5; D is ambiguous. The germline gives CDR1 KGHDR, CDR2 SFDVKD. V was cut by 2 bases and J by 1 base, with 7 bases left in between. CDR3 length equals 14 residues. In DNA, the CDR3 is TGTGCCACCAGTGATTCAGCTATCCAAGAGACCCAGTACTTC. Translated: CATSDSAIQETQYF.

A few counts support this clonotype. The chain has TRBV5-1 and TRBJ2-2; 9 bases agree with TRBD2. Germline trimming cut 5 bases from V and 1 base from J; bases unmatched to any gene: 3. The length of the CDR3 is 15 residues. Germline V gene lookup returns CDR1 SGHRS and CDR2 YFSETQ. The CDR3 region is CASRRLAENTGELFF. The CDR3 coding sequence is TGCGCCAGCAGGAGACTAGCGGAGAACACCGGGGAGCTGTTTTTT.

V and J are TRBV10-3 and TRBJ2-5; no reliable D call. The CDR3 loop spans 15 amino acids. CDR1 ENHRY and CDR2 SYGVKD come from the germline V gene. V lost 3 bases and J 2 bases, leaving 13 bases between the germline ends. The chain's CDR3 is CAISDRRQLQETQYF. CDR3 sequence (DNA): TGTGCCATCAGTGATCGTCGACAATTGCAAGAGACCCAGTACTTC.